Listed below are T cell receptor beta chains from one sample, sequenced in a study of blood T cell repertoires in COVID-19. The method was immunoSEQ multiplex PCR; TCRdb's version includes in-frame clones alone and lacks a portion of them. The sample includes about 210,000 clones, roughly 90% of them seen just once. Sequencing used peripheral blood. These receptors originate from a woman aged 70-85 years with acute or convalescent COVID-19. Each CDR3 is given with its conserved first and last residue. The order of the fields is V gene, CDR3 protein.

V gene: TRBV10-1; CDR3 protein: CASTAQVNTGELFF
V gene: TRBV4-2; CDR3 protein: CASSQGQGGTYGYTF
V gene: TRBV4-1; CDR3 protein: CASSQEGGSGNTIYF
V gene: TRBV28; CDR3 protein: CASSLSDGTGAFGANVLTF
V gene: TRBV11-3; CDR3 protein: CASSLGGTGAKNTEAFF
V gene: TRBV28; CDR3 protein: CASRRHSRTDDYGYTF
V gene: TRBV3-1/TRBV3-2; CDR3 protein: CASRPGGMNTGELFF
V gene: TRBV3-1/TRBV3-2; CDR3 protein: CASSQGGIGNTIYF
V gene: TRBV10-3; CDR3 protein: CAIRGDSRSTDTQYF
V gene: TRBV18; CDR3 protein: CASSPLDSGNTIYF